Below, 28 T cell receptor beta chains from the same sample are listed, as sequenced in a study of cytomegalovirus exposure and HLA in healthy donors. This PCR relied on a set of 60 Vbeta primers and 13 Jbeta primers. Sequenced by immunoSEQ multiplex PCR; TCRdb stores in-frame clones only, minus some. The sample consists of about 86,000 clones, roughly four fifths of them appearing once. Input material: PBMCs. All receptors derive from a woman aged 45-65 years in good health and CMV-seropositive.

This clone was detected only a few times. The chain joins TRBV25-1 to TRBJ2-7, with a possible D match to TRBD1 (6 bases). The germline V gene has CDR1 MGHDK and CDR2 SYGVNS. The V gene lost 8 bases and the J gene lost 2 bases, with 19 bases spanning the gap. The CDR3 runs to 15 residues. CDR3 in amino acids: CASWGWGKGAYEQYF. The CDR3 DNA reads TGTGCCAGCTGGGGTTGGGGAAAGGGGGCCTACGAGCAGTACTTC.

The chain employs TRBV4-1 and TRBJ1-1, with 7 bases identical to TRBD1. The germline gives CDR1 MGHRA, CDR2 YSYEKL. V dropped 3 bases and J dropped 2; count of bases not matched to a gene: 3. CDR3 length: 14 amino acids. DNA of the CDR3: TGCGCCAGCAGCCAGGACAGGAAAAACACTGAAGCTTTCTTT. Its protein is CASSQDRKNTEAFF.

The CDR3 loop is CASGFSAGVNEQFF. The CDR3 nucleotides read TGTGCTAGTGGTTTCTCCGCGGGGGTCAATGAGCAGTTCTTC. V and J are TRBV12-5 and TRBJ2-1; TRBD2 matches 7 bases. Trimming removed 3 bases from V and 6 bases from J; junction bases left unmatched: 5. This CDR3 has 14 residues. Germline loops: CDR1 LGHNT, CDR2 FRNRAP.

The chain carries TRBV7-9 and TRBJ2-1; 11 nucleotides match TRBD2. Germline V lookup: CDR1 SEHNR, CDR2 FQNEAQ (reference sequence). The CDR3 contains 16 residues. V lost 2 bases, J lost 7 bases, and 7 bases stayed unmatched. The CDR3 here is CASSLSRLAGSNEQFF. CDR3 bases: TGTGCCAGCAGCTTAAGCCGACTAGCGGGATCTAATGAGCAGTTCTTC.

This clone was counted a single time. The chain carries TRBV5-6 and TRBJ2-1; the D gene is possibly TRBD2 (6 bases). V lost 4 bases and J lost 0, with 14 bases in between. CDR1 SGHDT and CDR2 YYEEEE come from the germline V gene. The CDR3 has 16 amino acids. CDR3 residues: CASSKSGQSSYNEQFF. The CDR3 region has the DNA TGTGCCAGCAGCAAGAGCGGGCAGAGCTCCTACAATGAGCAGTTCTTC.

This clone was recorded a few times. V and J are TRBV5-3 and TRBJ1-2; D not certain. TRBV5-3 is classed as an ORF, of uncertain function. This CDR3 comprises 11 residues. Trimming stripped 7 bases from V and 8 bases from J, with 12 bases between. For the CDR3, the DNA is TGTGCCAGACGACCGGGAATCGGCTACACCTTC. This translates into CARRPGIGYTF.

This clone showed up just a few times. CDR3 in amino acids: CASSKSRTTEAFF. The CDR3 region has the DNA TGTGCCAGCAGTAAATCTAGAACCACTGAAGCTTTCTTT. The V gene is TRBV7-3, the J gene TRBJ1-1; D is uncertain. CDR3 length: 13 amino acids. The V gene's germline CDR1 is SGHTA and CDR2 FQGTGA. V was cut by 6 bases and J by 4 bases, with 12 bases left in between. Full variable domain (remainder filled in from reference TRBV7-3 and TRBJ1-1): GAGVSQTPSNKVTEKGKYVELRCDPISGHTALYWYRQSLGQGPEFLIYFQGTGAADDSGLPNDRFFAVRPEGSVSTLKIQRTERGDSAVYLCASSKSRTTEAFFGQGTRLTVV.

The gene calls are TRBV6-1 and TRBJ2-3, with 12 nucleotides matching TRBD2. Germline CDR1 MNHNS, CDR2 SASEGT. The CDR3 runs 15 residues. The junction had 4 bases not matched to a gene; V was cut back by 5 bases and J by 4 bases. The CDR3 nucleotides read TGTGCCAGCAGTCCACTAGCGGGAGGTCCAGATACGCAGTATTTT. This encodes CASSPLAGGPDTQYF.

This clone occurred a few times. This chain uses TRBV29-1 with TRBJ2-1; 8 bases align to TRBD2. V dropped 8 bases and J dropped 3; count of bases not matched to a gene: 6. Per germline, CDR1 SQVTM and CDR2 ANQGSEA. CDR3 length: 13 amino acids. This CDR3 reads CSLGTSDYNEQFF. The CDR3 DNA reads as TGCAGCCTGGGGACTAGTGACTACAATGAGCAGTTCTTC.

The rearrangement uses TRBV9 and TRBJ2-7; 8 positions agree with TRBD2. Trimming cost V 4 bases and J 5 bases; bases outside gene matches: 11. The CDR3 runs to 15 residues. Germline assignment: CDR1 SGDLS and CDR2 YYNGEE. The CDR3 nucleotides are TGTGCCAGCAGCCTCGGGGGGGGGAGTAACAACGAGCAGTACTTC. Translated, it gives CASSLGGGSNNEQYF. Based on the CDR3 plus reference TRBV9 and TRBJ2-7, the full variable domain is DSGVTQTPKHLITATGQRVTLRCSPRSGDLSVYWYQQSLDQGLQFLIQYYNGEERAKGNILERFSAQQFPDLHSELNLSSLELGDSALYFCASSLGGGSNNEQYFGPGTRLTVT.

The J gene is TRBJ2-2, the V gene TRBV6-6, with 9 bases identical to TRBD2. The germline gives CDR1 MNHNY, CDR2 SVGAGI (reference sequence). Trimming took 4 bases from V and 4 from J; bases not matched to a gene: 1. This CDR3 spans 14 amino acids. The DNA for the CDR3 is TGTGCCAGCAGTTCGCGGGGGGGCACCGGGGAGCTGTTTTTT. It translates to CASSSRGGTGELFF.

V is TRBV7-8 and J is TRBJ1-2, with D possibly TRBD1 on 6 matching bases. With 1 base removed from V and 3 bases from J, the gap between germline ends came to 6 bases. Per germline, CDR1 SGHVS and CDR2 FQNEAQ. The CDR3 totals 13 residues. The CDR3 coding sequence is TGTGCCAGCAGCTTAGACAGGGACTATGGCTACACCTTC. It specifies CASSLDRDYGYTF. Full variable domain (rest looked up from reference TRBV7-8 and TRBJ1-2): GAGVSQSPRYKVAKRGQDVALRCDPISGHVSLFWYQQALGQGPEFLTYFQNEAQLDKSGLPSDRFFAERPEGSVSTLKIQRTQQEDSAVYLCASSLDRDYGYTFGSGTRLTVV.

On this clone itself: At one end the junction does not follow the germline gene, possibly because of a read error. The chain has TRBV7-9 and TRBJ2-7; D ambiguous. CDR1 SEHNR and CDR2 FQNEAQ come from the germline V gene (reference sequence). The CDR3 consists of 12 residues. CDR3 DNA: TGTTCCAGCAGCTTAAATCGGTACGAGCAGTACTTC. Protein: CSSSLNRYEQYF.

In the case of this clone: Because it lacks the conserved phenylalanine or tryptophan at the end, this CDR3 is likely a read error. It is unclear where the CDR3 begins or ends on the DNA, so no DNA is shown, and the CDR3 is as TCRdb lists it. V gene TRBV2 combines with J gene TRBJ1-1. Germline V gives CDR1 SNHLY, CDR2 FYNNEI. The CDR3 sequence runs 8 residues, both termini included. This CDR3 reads CASSLNIG.

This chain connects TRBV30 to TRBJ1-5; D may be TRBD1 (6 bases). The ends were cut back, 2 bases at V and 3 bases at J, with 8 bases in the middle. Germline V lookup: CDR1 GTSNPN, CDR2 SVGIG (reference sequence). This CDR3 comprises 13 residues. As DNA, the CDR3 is TGTGCCTGGAGTAGGGACAACAATCAGCCCCAGCATTTT. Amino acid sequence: CAWSRDNNQPQHF.

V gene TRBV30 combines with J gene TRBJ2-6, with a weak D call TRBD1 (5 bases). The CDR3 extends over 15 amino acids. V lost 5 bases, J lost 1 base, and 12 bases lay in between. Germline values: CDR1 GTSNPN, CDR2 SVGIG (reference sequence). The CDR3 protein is CAWGQGGSGANVLTF. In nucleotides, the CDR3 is TGTGCCTGGGGGCAGGGCGGATCTGGGGCCAACGTCCTGACTTTC.

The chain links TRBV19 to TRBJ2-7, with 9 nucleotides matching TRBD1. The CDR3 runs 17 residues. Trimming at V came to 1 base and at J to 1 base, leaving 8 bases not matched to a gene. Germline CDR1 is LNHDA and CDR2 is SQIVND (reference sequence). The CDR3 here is CASSIALSGTGSYEQYF. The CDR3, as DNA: TGTGCCAGTAGTATAGCTCTATCCGGGACAGGGTCCTACGAGCAGTACTTC.

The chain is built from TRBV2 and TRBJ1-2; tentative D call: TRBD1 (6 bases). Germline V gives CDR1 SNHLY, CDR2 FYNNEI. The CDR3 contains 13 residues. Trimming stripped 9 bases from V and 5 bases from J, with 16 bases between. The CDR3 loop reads CARSRDTSYGYTF. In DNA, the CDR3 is TGTGCCAGGTCCCGGGACACCTCATATGGCTACACCTTC.

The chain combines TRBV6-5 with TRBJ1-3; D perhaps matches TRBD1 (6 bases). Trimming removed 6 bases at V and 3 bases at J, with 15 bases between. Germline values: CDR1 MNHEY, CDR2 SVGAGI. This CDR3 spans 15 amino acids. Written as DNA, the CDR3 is TGTGCCAGCAGAACTTCCGACAGGTTTGGAAACACCATATATTTT. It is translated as CASRTSDRFGNTIYF.

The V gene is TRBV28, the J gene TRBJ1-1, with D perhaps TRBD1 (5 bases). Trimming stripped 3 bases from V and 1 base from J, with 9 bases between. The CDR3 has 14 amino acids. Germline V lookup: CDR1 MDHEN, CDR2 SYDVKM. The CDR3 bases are TGTGCCAGCAGTTTCCCTGGACAGAACACTGAAGCTTTCTTT. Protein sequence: CASSFPGQNTEAFF.

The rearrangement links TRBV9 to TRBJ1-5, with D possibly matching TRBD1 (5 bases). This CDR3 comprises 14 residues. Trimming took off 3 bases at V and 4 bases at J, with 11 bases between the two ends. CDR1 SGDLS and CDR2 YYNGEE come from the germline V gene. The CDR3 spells CASSAQDQNQPQHF. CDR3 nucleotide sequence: TGTGCCAGCAGCGCACAGGACCAAAATCAGCCCCAGCATTTT.

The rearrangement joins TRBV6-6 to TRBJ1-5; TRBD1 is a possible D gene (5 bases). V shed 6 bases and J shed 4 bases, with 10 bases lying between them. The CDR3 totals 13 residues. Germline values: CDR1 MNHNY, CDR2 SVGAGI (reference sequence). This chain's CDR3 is CASSREGNQPQHF. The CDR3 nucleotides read TGTGCCAGCAGCAGGGAGGGTAATCAGCCCCAGCATTTT.

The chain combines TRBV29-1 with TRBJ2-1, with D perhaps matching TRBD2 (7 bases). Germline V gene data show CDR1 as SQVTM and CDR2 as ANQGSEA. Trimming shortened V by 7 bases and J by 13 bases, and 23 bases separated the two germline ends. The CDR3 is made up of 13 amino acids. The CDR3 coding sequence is TGCAGCGCGGACAGACGGGAGGTGGAAGGACAGTTCTTC. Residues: CSADRREVEGQFF.

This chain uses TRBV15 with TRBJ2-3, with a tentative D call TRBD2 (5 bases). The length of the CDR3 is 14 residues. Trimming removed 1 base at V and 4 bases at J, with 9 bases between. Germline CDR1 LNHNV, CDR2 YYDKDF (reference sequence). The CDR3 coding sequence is TGTGCCACCAGCAGAGGCCCTAGCCCAGATACGCAGTATTTT. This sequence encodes CATSRGPSPDTQYF.

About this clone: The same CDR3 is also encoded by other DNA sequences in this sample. The CDR3 loop reads CASSPGGPSYEQYF. The CDR3 DNA follows: TGTGCCAGCAGTCCAGGGGGGCCTTCCTACGAGCAGTACTTC. This chain links TRBV27 with TRBJ2-7; D might be TRBD1 (7 bases). V was pared by 5 bases and J by 1 base, with 12 bases between. Germline CDR1 reads MNHEY; CDR2 reads SMNVEV (reference sequence). The CDR3 is made up of 14 amino acids.

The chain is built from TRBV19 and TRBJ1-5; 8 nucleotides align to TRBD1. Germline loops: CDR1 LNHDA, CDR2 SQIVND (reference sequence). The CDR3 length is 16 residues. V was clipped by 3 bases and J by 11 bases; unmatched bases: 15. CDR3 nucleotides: TGTGCCAGTAGTATCGCAGGGGGCCTGCCGTATTTGGCCCAGCATTTT. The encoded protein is CASSIAGGLPYLAQHF.

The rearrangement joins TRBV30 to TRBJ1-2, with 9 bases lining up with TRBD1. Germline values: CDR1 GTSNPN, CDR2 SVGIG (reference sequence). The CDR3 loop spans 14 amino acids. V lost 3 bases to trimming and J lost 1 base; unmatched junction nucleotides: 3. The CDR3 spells CAWRGQGSNYGYTF. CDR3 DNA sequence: TGTGCCTGGAGAGGACAGGGGAGTAACTATGGCTACACCTTC.

CDR3 DNA: TGTGCGTCCGACAGGTGGAGCAATGAGCAGTTCTTC. The encoded protein is CASDRWSNEQFF. The rearrangement joins TRBV7-9 to TRBJ2-1, with a weak D call TRBD1 (6 bases). CDR3 length: 12 amino acids. Germline values: CDR1 SEHNR, CDR2 FQNEAQ (reference sequence).